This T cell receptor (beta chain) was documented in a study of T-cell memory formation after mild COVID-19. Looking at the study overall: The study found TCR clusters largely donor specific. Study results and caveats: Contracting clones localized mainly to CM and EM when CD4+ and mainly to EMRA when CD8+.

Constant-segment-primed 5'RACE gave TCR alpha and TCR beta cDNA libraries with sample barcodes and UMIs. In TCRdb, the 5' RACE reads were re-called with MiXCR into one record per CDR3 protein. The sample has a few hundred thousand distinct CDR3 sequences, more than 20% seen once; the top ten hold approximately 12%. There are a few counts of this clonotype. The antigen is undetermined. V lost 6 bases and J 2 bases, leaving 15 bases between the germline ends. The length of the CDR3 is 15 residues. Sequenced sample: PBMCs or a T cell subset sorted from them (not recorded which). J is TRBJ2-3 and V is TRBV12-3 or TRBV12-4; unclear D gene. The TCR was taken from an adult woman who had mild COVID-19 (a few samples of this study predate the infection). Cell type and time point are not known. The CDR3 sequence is CASRYEPRYTDTQYF. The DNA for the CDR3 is TGTGCCAGCAGATACGAGCCAAGGTACACAGATACGCAGTATTTT.